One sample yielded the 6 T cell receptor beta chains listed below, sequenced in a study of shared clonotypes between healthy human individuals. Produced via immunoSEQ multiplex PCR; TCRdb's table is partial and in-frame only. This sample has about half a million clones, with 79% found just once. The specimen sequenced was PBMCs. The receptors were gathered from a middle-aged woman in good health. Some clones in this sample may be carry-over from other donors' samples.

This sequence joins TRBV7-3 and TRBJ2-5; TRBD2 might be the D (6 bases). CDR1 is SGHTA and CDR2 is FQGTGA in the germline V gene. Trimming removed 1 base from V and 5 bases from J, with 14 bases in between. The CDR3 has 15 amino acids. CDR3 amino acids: CASSLSGEVRETQYF. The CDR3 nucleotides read TGTGCCAGCAGCTTAAGCGGGGAGGTGAGGGAGACCCAGTACTTC.

The chain's CDR3 is CASSEHRDKFF. CDR3 nucleotides: TGTGCCAGCAGTGAACACAGGGACAAGTTCTTC. The chain is built from TRBV2 and TRBJ2-1; tentative D call: TRBD1 (6 bases). This CDR3 contains 11 residues. Trimming shortened V by 2 bases and J by 14 bases, and 10 bases separated the two germline ends. Germline values: CDR1 SNHLY, CDR2 FYNNEI.

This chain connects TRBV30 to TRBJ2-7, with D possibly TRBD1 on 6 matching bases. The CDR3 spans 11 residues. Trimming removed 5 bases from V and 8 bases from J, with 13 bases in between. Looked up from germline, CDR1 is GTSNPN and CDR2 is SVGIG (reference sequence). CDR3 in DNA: TGTGCCTGGCGTACAGGGAATCAGCAGTACTTC. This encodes CAWRTGNQQYF.

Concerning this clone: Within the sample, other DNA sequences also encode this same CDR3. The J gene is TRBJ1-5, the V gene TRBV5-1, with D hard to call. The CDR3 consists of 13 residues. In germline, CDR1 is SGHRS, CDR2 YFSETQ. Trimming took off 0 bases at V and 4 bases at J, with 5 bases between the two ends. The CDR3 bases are TGCGCCAGCAGCTTGGACGGGAATCAGCCCCAGCATTTT. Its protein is CASSLDGNQPQHF.

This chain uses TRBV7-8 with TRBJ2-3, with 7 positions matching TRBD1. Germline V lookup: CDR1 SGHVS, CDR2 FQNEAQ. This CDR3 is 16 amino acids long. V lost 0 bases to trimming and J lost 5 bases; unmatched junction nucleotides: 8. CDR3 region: CASSLAQGELGDTQYF. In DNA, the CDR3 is TGTGCCAGCAGCTTAGCCCAGGGGGAGCTCGGAGATACGCAGTATTTT.

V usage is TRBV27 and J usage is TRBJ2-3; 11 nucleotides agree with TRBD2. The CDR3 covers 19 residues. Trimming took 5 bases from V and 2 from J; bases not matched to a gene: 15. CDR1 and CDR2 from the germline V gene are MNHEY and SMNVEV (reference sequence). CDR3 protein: CASSRRGALAGGNTDTQYF. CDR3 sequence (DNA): TGTGCCAGCAGTCGAAGGGGGGCCCTAGCGGGAGGCAACACAGATACGCAGTATTTT.